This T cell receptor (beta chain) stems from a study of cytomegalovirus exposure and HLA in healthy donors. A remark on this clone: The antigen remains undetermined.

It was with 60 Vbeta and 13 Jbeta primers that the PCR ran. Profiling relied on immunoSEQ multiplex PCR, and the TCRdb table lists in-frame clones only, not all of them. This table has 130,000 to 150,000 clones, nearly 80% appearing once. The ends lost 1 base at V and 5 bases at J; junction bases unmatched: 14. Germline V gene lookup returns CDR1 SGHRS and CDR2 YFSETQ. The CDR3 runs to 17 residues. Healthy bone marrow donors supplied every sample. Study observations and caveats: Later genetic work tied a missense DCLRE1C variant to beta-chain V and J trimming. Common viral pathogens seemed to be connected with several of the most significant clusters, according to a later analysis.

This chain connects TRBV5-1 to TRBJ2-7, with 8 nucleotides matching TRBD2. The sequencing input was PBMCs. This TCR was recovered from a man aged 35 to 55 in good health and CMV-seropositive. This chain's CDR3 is CASSLMDSGTRGHEQYF. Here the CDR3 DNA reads TGCGCCAGCAGCTTGATGGATAGCGGGACACGGGGGCACGAGCAGTACTTC.